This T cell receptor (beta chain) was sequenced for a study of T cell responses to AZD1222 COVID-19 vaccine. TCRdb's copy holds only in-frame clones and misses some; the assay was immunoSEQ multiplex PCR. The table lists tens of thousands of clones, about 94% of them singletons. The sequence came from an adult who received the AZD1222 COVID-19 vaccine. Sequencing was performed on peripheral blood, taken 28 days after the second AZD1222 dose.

The CDR3 region is CASSLSGGDPYMNSPLHF. The CDR3 DNA follows: TGTGCCAGCAGTTTATCAGGGGGCGACCCCTATATGAATTCACCCCTCCACTTT. V is TRBV28 and J is TRBJ1-6, with 8 bases aligning to TRBD1. The CDR3 is 18 amino acids. V shed 1 base, J shed 7 bases, and the junction held 12 bases outside the gene matches. CDR1 and CDR2 from the germline V gene are MDHEN and SYDVKM.